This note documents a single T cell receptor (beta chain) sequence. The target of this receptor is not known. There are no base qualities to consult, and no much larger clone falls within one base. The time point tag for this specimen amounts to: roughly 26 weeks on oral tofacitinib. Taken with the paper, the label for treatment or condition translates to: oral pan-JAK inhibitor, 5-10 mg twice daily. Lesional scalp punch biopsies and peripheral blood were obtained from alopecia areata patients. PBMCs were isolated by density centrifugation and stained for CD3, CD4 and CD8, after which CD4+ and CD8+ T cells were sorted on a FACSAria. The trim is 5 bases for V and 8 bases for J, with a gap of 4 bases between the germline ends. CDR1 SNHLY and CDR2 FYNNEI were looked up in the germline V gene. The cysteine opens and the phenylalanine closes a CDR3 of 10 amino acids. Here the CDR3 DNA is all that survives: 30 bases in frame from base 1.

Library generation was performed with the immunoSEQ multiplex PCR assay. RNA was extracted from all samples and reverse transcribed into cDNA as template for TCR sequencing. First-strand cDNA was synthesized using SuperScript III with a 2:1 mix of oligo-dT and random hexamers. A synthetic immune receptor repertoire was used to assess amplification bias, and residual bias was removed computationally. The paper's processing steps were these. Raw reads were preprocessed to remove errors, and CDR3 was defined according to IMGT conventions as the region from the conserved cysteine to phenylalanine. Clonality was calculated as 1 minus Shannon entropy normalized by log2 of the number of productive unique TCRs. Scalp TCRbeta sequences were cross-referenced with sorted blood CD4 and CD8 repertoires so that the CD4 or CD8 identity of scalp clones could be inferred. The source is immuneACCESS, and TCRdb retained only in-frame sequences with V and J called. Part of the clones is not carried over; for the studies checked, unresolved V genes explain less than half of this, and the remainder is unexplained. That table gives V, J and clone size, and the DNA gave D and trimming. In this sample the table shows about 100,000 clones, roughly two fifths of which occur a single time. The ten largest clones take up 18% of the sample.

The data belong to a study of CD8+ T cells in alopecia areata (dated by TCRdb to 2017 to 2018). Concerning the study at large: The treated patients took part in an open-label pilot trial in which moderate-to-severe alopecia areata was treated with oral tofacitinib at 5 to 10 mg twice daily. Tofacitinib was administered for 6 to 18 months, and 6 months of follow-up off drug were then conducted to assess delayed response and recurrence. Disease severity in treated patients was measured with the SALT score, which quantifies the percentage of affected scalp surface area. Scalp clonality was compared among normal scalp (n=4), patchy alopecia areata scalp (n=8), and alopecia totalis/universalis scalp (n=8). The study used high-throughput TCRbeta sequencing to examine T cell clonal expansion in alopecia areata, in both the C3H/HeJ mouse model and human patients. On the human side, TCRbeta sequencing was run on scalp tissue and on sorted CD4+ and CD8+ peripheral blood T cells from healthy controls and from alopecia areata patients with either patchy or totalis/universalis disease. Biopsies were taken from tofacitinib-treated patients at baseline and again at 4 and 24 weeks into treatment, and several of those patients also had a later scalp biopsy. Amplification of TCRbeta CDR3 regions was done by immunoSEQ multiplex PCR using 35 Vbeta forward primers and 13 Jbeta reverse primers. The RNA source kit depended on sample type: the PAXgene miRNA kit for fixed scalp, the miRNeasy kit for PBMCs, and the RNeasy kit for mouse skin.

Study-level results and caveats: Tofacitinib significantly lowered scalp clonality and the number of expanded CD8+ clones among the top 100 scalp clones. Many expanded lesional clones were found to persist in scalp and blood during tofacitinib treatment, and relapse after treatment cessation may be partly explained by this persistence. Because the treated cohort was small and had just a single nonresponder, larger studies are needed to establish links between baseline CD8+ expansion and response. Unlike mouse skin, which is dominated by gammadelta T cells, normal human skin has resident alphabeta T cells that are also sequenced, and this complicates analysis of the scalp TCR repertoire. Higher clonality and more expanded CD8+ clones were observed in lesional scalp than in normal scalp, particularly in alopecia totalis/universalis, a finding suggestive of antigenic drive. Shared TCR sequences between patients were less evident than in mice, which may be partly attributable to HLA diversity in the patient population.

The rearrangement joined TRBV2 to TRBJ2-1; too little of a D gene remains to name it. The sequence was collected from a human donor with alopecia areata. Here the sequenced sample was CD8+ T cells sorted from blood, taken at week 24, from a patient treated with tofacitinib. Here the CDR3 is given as CASSPYEQFF. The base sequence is TGTGCCAGCAGTCCGTATGAGCAGTTCTTC.